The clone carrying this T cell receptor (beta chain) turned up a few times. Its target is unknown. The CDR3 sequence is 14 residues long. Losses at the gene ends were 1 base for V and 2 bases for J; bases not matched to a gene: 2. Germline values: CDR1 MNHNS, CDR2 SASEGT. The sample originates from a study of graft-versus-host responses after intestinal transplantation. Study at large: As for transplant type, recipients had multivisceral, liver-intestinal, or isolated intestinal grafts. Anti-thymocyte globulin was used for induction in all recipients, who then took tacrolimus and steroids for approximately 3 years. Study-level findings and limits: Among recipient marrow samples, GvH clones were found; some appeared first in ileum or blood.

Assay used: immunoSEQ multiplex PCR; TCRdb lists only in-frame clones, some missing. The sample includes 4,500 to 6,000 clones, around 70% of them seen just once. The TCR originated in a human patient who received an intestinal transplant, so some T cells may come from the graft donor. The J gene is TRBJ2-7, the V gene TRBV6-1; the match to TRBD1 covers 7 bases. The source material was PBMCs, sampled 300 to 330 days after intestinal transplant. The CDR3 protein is CASSEGDRAYEQYF. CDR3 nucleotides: TGTGCCAGCAGTGAAGGGGACAGAGCCTACGAGCAGTACTTC.